A selection of T cell receptor beta chains follows, all from one sample in a study of CD8 T cells in Susac syndrome. From the immunoSEQ multiplex PCR reads, TCRdb called clonotypes with MiXCR, one entry per CDR3 protein. This table has about 80,000 distinct CDR3 sequences, 94% appearing once. Sequenced: CD8+ T cells from PBMCs. Every receptor here comes from a human donor with Susac syndrome. Each CDR3 is given with its conserved first and last residue. A D gene is named only where the DNA matches it firmly. Clone size appears in some rows only: once, few, many, or a class for an expanded clone.

clone_size	d_call	j_call	v_call	cdr3_nt	cdr3_aa
-	TRBD1	TRBJ2-1	TRBV6-2/TRBV6-3	TGTGCCAGCTCCGGGACAGTGAGCAATGAGCAGTTCTTC	CASSGTVSNEQFF
-	TRBD1	TRBJ1-4	TRBV11-1	TGTGCCAGCAGCTCGAACCCTGGGACAGGGGGCGGCCCAGCAAATGAAAAACTGTTTTTT	CASSSNPGTGGGPANEKLFF
-	-	TRBJ1-1	TRBV19	TGTGCCAGTCATAAGAGGACGGTGAAATACACTGAAGCTTTCTTT	CASHKRTVKYTEAFF
-	-	TRBJ2-7	TRBV14	TGTGCCAGCAGCCAAGTCGGGACACCCTCCTACGAGCAGTACTTC	CASSQVGTPSYEQYF
-	TRBD2	TRBJ2-2	TRBV9	TGTGCCAGCAGCGTAGCTAGTAGCGGGGGGTCGAACACCGGGGAGCTGTTTTTT	CASSVASSGGSNTGELFF
-	TRBD1	TRBJ1-5	TRBV7-2	TGTGCCAGCAGCTCTCGACAGGGGATGGGGCAGCCCCAGCATTTT	CASSSRQGMGQPQHF
-	-	TRBJ2-2	TRBV12-3/TRBV12-4	TGTGCCAGCAGTTTCACCCGCGTCCGGGAGAACACCGGGGAGCTGTTTTTT	CASSFTRVRENTGELFF
-	TRBD2	TRBJ2-1	TRBV7-8	TGTGCCAGCAGCTCCCCAGCGGGAGGAGACAATGAGCAGTTCTTC	CASSSPAGGDNEQFF
-	-	TRBJ2-5	TRBV6-2/TRBV6-3	TGTGCCAGCAGTCGATGGACAGACCAAGAGACCCAGTACTTC	CASSRWTDQETQYF
-	TRBD1	TRBJ2-1	TRBV29-1	TGCAGCGTTGGACAGGGGGAAGGGTCGTCCTACAATGAGCAGTTCTTC	CSVGQGEGSSYNEQFF
-	-	TRBJ2-2	TRBV6-2/TRBV6-3	TGTGCCAGCAGTTACGGCCAGGACACCGGGGAGCTGTTTTTT	CASSYGQDTGELFF
-	-	TRBJ2-1	TRBV28	TGTGCCAGCAGTCCGTACGGGGTTTACAATGAGCAGTTCTTC	CASSPYGVYNEQFF
-	-	TRBJ2-7	TRBV12-3/TRBV12-4	TGTGCCAGCAGTTTGTATCTCCCGACCGAGCAGTACTTC	CASSLYLPTEQYF
-	TRBD1	TRBJ2-5	TRBV12-3/TRBV12-4	TGTGCCAGCAGTTTACGACAGGGTGGAGAGACCCAGTACTTC	CASSLRQGGETQYF
-	TRBD2	TRBJ2-1	TRBV29-1	TGCAGCGTTGAAACCGGGGGGGCATTCCTCCACAATGAGCAGTTCTTC	CSVETGGAFLHNEQFF
-	-	TRBJ2-1	TRBV30	TGTGCCTGGAGTGTGGACAGTGTCAATGAGCAGTTCTTC	CAWSVDSVNEQFF
-	-	TRBJ2-7	TRBV7-9	TGTGCCAGCAGCCAATCCGACAATACCTACGAGCAGTACTTC	CASSQSDNTYEQYF
-	-	TRBJ1-5	TRBV4-3	TGCGCCAGCAGCCAAGGGGGTTCTAATCAGCCCCAGCATTTT	CASSQGGSNQPQHF
-	-	TRBJ2-7	TRBV6-1	TGTGCCACTGGCGGGTTCGACGAGCAGTACTTC	CATGGFDEQYF
-	TRBD1	TRBJ1-5	TRBV20-1	TGCAGTGCTAGGGGGACAGGGGACGCGATTCCCACCAATCAGCCCCAGCATTTT	CSARGTGDAIPTNQPQHF
-	-	TRBJ1-2	TRBV13	TGTGCCAGCAGCTTAAGCAGCCAACAACTTACTATGGGCTACACCTTC	CASSLSSQQLTMGYTF
-	-	TRBJ2-3	TRBV30	TGTGCCGGGCTAGCGACTAGCACAGATACGCAGTATTTT	CAGLATSTDTQYF
-	-	TRBJ2-4	TRBV20-1	TGCAGTGCAAACGACAAGAACATTCAGTACTTC	CSANDKNIQYF
-	-	TRBJ2-2	TRBV3-1	TGTGCCAGCAGCCAAACAGGAACGAACACCGGGGAGCTGTTTTTT	CASSQTGTNTGELFF
-	TRBD2	TRBJ2-1	TRBV7-9	TGTGCCAGCAGCTATGAACTAGCGGGAGTCTACAATGAGCAGTTCTTC	CASSYELAGVYNEQFF
-	TRBD2	TRBJ2-1	TRBV20-1	TGCAGTGCTAGAGATGCGGGAGATTGGAATGAGCAGTTCTTC	CSARDAGDWNEQFF
once	-	TRBJ2-2	TRBV27	TGTGCCAGCAGTTCCGCGAACACCGGGGAGCTGTTTTTT	CASSSANTGELFF
-	-	TRBJ2-7	TRBV7-9	TGTGCCAGCAGCTCCGGACATCTCTCCTACGAGCAGTACTTC	CASSSGHLSYEQYF
-	TRBD1	TRBJ1-2	TRBV6-5	TGTGCCAGCAGTTTGGGACAGAGCTCTAACTATGGCTACACCTTC	CASSLGQSSNYGYTF
-	-	TRBJ1-2	TRBV9	TGTGCCAGCAGCGCGGACTCTCCCGGCTACACCTTC	CASSADSPGYTF
-	-	TRBJ2-7	TRBV27	TGTGCCAGCAGTTTTCGGACGACTTACGAGCAGTACTTC	CASSFRTTYEQYF
once	TRBD2	TRBJ2-1	TRBV7-9	TGTGCCAGCAGCTTCGCTAGCGGAGGGGCTGAGCAGTTCTTC	CASSFASGGAEQFF
-	TRBD2	TRBJ2-7	TRBV29-1	TGCAGCGTTTGGACTAGCGAGACCTACGAGCAGTACTTC	CSVWTSETYEQYF
few	-	TRBJ2-3	TRBV6-1	TGTGCCAGCAGTGACTCCCAGGACTCAACAGATACGCAGTATTTT	CASSDSQDSTDTQYF
-	TRBD1	TRBJ1-4	TRBV4-2	TGTGCCAGCAGTACAGGGGGGTATGAAAAACTGTTTTTT	CASSTGGYEKLFF
-	TRBD2	TRBJ2-7	TRBV9	TGTGCCAGCAGCGCGAGCGGGAGAGCCTACGAGCAGTACTTC	CASSASGRAYEQYF
-	-	TRBJ2-3	TRBV12-3/TRBV12-4	TGTGCCAGCAACGAGGGATACTTCACAGATACGCAGTATTTT	CASNEGYFTDTQYF
-	-	TRBJ1-2	TRBV29-1	TGCAGCGCCTCATTTTTAAACCTCTACACCTTC	CSASFLNLYTF
-	TRBD2	TRBJ2-1	TRBV4-3	TGCGCCAGCAGCCCAAACCCGGGACTAGCCTACAATGAGCAGTTCTTC	CASSPNPGLAYNEQFF
-	-	TRBJ2-7	TRBV24-1	TGTGCCACCAGTGACCGACGGATGCACACCACCTACGAGCAGTACTTC	CATSDRRMHTTYEQYF
once	-	TRBJ2-7	TRBV5-1	TGCGCCAGCAGCTTATCAGGGCCCCTAGGCGAGCAGTACTTC	CASSLSGPLGEQYF
-	-	TRBJ2-7	TRBV29-1	TGCAGCGTTGGGGTCCACGAGCAGTACTTC	CSVGVHEQYF
-	-	TRBJ1-4	TRBV5-4	TGTGCCAGCAGCCCCGGGTCGGATGAAAAACTGTTTTTT	CASSPGSDEKLFF
-	-	TRBJ2-2	TRBV7-9	TGTGCCAGCAGCGATGATGGGGCCCCCGGGGAGCTGTTTTTT	CASSDDGAPGELFF
-	-	TRBJ2-5	TRBV20-1	TGCAGTGCTAGAGATTTGGCAGGGATAGGGACCCAGTACTTC	CSARDLAGIGTQYF
-	TRBD1	TRBJ1-2	TRBV7-8	TGTGCCAGCAGCTTACTTACCGGGACAGATAACTATGGCTACACCTTC	CASSLLTGTDNYGYTF
-	-	TRBJ2-1	TRBV18	TGTGCCAGCTCACCAGGAGGAGATCCCGGGGGTGAGCAGTTCTTC	CASSPGGDPGGEQFF
-	-	TRBJ2-7	TRBV20-1	TGCAGTGCTTGGGGGACATCGAGCGAGCAGTACTTC	CSAWGTSSEQYF
-	-	TRBJ2-1	TRBV4-1	TGCGCCAGCAGCCCGGGCGGGGTTTACTCCTACAATGAGCAGTTCTTC	CASSPGGVYSYNEQFF
-	-	TRBJ1-2	TRBV4-2	TGTGCCAGCAGCCAAGATTCGACGGTTCTCTATGGCTACACCTTC	CASSQDSTVLYGYTF
-	-	TRBJ2-7	TRBV7-9	TGTGCCAGCAGACGCGGGGACTTCCACGAGCAGTACTTC	CASRRGDFHEQYF
-	-	TRBJ2-1	TRBV12-3/TRBV12-4	TGTGCCAGCGATAGAAAGGAGGGTTCGTACAATGAGCAGTTCTTC	CASDRKEGSYNEQFF
-	-	TRBJ1-1	TRBV12-3/TRBV12-4	TGTGCCAGCAGTTCGTTTGGTCCGGAGGGGGCTTTCTTT	CASSSFGPEGAFF
-	-	TRBJ1-1	TRBV5-6	TGTGCCAGCAGACTTGGACAGAGCACTGAAGCTTTCTTT	CASRLGQSTEAFF
-	TRBD2	TRBJ2-7	TRBV27	TGTGCCAGCAGGGGACTAGCGGGAGACGAGCAGTACTTC	CASRGLAGDEQYF
-	TRBD1	TRBJ2-3	TRBV7-9	TGTGCCAGCAGCGACACAGGGGCCCCCACCACAGATACGCAGTATTTT	CASSDTGAPTTDTQYF
once	-	TRBJ2-1	TRBV12-3/TRBV12-4	TGTGCCAGCAGTTTTGGGGCCAGCTCCTACAATGAGCAGTTCTTC	CASSFGASSYNEQFF